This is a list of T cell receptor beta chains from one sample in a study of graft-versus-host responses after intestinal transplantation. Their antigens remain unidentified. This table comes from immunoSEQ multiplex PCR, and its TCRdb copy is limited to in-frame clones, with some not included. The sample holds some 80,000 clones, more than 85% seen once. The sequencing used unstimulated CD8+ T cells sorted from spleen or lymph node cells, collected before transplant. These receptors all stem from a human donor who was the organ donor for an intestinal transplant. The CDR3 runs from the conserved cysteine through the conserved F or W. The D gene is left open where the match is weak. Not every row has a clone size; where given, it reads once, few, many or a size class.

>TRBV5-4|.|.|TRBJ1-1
CASHFGEGRPPMGTEAFF
TGTGCCAGCCACTTTGGCGAGGGGAGGCCACCGATGGGCACTGAAGCTTTCTTT
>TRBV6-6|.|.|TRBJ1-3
CASSYSIPSGNTIYF
TGTGCCAGCAGTTACTCGATACCCTCTGGAAACACCATATATTTT
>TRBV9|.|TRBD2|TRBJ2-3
CASSVELSGGANTQYF
TGTGCCAGCAGCGTAGAGCTGAGCGGGGGGGCGAATACGCAGTATTTT
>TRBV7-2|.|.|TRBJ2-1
CASSLRDGRSVDNEQFF
TGTGCCAGCAGCTTAAGGGACGGCCGGTCAGTTGACAATGAGCAGTTCTTC
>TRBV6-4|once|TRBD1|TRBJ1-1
CASSRTGGLNTEAFF
TGTGCCAGCAGCCGGACAGGGGGCTTGAACACTGAAGCTTTCTTT
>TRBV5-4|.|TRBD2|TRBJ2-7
CASSPGLAGNYEQYF
TGTGCCAGCAGCCCCGGACTAGCGGGGAACTACGAGCAGTACTTC
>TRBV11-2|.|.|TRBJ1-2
CASSLLFRWHGYTF
TGTGCCAGCAGCTTGCTGTTTCGGTGGCATGGCTACACCTTC
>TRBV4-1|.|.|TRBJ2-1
CASSQTGNEQFF
TGCGCCAGCAGCCAAACGGGAAATGAGCAGTTCTTC
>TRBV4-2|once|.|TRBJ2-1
CASSQLTGAPNEQFF
TGTGCCAGCAGCCAACTCACCGGGGCCCCCAATGAGCAGTTCTTC
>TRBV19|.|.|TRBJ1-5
CASSTGANQPQHF
TGTGCCAGTAGTACTGGCGCGAATCAGCCCCAGCATTTT
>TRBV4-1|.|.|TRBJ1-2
CASSPGRGGLSYGYTF
TGCGCCAGCAGCCCCGGCCGGGGCGGGCTCTCCTATGGCTACACCTTC
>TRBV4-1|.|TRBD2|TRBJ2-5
CASSSQTSGPQETQYF
TGCGCCAGCAGCTCACAAACTAGCGGGCCCCAAGAGACCCAGTACTTC
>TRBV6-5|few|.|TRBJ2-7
CASQLRAHEQYF
TGTGCCAGCCAGCTAAGGGCCCACGAGCAGTACTTC
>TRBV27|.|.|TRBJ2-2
CASSPDPGIAGELFF
TGTGCCAGCAGTCCTGATCCCGGTATCGCCGGGGAGCTGTTTTTT
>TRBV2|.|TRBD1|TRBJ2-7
CASSHRDRAYEQYF
TGTGCCAGCAGTCACCGGGACAGAGCCTACGAGCAGTACTTC
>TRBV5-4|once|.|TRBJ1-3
CASSLRGNTIYF
TGTGCCAGCAGCTTGCGGGGAAACACCATATATTTT
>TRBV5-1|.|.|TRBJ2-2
CASSLRTPNTGELFF
TGCGCCAGCAGCTTGAGGACTCCCAACACCGGGGAGCTGTTTTTT
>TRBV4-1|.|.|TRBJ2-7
CASSRTDSAAYEQYF
TGCGCCAGCAGCCGAACGGACAGTGCGGCCTACGAGCAGTACTTC
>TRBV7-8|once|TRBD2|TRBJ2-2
CASSPEAGEGTGELFF
TGTGCCAGCAGCCCCGAAGCGGGAGAAGGCACCGGGGAGCTGTTTTTT
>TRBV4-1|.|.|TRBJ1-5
CASSQDGGGPQHF
TGCGCCAGCAGCCAAGATGGGGGTGGGCCCCAGCATTTT
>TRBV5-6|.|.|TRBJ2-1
CASSSGGFEQFF
TGTGCCAGCAGCTCGGGGGGCTTTGAGCAGTTCTTC
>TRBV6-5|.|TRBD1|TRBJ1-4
CASSGQGYEKLFF
TGTGCCAGCAGTGGACAGGGGTATGAAAAACTGTTTTTT
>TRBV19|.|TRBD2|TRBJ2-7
CASAGTSVYEQYF
TGTGCCAGCGCGGGGACTAGCGTTTACGAGCAGTACTTC
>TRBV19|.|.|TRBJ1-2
CASSIGTGRSGYTF
TGTGCCAGTAGTATAGGGACGGGACGAAGTGGCTACACCTTC
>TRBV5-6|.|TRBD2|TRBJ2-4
CASSYPGGHPPIQYF
TGTGCCAGCAGCTACCCGGGAGGCCATCCCCCCATTCAGTACTTC
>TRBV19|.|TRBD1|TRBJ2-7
CASSSGTAAYEQYF
TGTGCCAGTAGCTCCGGGACAGCAGCCTACGAGCAGTACTTC
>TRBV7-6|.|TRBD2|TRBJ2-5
CASSPLLAGGHEQYF
TGTGCCAGCAGCCCCCTACTAGCGGGGGGGCATGAGCAGTACTTC
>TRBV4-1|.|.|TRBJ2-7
CASSQDTYEQYF
TGCGCCAGCAGCCAAGACACCTACGAGCAGTACTTC
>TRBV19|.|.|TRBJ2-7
CASSRRIYYEQYF
TGTGCCAGTAGCCGGAGGATCTACTACGAGCAGTACTTC
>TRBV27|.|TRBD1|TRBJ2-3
CAASDRGPDTQYF
TGTGCCGCCTCGGACAGGGGTCCAGATACGCAGTATTTT
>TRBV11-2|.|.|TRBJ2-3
CASSYTSGAGTDTQYF
TGTGCCAGCAGCTACACATCGGGGGCAGGCACAGATACGCAGTATTTT
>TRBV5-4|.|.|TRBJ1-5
CASSQGPGSTDQPQHF
TGTGCCAGCAGCCAAGGTCCGGGGAGTACCGATCAGCCCCAGCATTTT
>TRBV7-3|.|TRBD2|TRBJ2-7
CASSLGAGAYEQYF
TGTGCCAGCAGCTTAGGAGCGGGAGCTTACGAGCAGTACTTC
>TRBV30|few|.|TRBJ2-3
CAWGLDTQYF
TGTGCCTGGGGGTTAGATACGCAGTATTTT
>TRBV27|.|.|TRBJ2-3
CASSLSQASTDTQYF
TGTGCCAGCAGTTTATCTCAAGCTAGCACAGATACGCAGTATTTT
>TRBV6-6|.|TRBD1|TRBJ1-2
CASSWGQGEDGYTF
TGTGCCAGCAGTTGGGGACAGGGGGAGGATGGCTACACCTTC
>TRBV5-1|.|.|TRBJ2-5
CASSPSPDYPMGETQYF
TGCGCCAGCAGCCCCTCCCCCGACTATCCAATGGGGGAGACCCAGTACTTC
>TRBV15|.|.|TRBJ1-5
CATSTFLQPNQPQHF
TGTGCCACCAGCACCTTTCTGCAACCTAATCAGCCCCAGCATTTT